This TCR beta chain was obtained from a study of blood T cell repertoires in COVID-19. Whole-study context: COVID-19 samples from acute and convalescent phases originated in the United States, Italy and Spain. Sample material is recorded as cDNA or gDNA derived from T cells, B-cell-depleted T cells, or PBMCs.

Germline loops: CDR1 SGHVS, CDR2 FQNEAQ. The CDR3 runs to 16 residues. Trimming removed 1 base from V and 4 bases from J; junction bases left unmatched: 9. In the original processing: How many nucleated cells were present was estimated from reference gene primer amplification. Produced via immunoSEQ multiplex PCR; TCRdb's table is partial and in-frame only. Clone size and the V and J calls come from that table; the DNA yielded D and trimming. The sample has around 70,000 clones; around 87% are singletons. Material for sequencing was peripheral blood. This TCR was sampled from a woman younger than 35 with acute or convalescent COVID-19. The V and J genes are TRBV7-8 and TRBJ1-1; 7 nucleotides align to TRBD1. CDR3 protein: CASSLGGQRRGTEAFF. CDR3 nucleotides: TGTGCCAGCAGCTTAGGGGGACAGCGAAGGGGCACTGAAGCTTTCTTT.